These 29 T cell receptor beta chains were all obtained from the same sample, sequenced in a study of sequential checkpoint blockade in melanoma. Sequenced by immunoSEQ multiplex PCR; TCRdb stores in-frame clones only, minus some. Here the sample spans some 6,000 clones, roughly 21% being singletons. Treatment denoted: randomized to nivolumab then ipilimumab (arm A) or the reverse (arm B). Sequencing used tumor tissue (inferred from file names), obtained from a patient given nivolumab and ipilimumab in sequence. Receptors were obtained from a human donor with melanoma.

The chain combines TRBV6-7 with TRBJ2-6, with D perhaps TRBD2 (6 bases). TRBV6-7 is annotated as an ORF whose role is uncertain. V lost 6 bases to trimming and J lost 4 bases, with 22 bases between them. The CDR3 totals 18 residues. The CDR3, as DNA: TGTGCCAGCAGGACCGGGACTGGTGGTTTCTCCGGGGCCAACGTCCTGACTTTC. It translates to CASRTGTGGFSGANVLTF.

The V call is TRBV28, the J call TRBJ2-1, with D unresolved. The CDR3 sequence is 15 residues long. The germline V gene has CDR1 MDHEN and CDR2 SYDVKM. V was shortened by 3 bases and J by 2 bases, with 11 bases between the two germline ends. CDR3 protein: CASSFQSAPYNEQFF. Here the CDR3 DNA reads TGTGCCAGCAGTTTCCAGAGTGCCCCCTACAATGAGCAGTTCTTC.

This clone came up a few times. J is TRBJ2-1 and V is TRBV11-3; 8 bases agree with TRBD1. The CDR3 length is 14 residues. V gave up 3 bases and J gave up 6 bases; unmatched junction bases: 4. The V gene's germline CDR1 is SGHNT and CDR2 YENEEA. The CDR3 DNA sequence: TGTGCCAGCAGCTTTTCAGGGGGCCGCAATGAGCAGTTCTTC. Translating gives CASSFSGGRNEQFF.

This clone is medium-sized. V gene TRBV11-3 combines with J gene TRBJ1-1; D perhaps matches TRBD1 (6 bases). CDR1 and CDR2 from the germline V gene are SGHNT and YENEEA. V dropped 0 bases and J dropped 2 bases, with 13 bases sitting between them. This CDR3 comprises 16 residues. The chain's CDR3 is CASSLDWQGTNTEAFF. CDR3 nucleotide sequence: TGTGCCAGCAGCTTAGACTGGCAGGGGACTAACACTGAAGCTTTCTTT.

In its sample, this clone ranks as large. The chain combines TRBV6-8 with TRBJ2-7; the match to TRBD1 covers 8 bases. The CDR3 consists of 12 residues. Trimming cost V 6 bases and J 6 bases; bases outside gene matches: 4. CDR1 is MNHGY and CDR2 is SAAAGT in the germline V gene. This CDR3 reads CASSPTGVEQYF. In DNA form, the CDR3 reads TGTGCCAGCAGCCCGACAGGGGTCGAGCAGTACTTC.

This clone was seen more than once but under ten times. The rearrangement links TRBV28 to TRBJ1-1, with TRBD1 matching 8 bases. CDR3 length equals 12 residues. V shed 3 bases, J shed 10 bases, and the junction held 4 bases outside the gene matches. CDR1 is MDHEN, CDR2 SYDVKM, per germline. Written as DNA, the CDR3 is TGTGCCAGCAGTTTTCCGACAGGGGTAGCTTTCTTT. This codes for CASSFPTGVAFF.

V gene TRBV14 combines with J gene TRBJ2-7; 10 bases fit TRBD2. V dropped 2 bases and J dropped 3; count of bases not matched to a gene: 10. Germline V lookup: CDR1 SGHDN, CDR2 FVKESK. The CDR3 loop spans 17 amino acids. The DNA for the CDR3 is TGTGCCAGCAGCCAATTCGGTGGTCTAGCGGGAGACTACGAGCAGTACTTC. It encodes CASSQFGGLAGDYEQYF. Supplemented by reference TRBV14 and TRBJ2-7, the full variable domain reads EAGVTQFPSHSVIEKGQTVTLRCDPISGHDNLYWYRRVMGKEIKFLLHFVKESKQDESGMPNNRFLAERTGGTYSTLKVQPAELEDSGVYFCASSQFGGLAGDYEQYFGPGTRLTVT.

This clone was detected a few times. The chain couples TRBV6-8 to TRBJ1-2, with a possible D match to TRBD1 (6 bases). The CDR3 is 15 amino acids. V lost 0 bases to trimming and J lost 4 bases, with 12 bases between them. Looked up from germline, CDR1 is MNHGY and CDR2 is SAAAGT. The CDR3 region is CASSYSPGHRYGYTF. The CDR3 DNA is TGTGCCAGCAGTTACTCCCCGGGACATCGCTATGGCTACACCTTC.

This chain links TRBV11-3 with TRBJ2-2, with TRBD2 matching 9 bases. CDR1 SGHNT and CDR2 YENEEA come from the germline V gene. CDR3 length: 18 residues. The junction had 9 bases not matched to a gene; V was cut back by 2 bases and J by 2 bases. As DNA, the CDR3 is TGTGCCAGCAGCTTATTTGGTAGCGGGAGTCTTAACACCGGGGAGCTGTTTTTT. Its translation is CASSLFGSGSLNTGELFF.

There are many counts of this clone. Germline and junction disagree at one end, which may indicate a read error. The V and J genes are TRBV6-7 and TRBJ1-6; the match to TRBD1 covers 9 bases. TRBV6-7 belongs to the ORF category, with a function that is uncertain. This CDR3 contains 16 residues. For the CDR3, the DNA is TGTGCCATCAGTGAGTCGAGGACAGGGGTGGGTTCACCCCTCCACTTT. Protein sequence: CAISESRTGVGSPLHF.

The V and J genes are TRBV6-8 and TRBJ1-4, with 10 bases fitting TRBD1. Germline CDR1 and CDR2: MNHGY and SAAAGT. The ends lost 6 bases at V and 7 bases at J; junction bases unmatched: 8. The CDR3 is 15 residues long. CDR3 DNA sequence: TGTGCCAGCAGAACGACAGGGGGCCGTGGTGAAAAACTGTTTTTT. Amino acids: CASRTTGGRGEKLFF.

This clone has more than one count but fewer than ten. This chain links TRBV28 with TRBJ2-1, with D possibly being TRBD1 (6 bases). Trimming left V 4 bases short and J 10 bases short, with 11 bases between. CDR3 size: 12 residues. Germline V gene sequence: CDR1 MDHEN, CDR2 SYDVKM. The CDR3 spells CASSYRVREQFF. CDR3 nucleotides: TGTGCCAGCAGTTACAGGGTAAGGGAGCAGTTCTTC.

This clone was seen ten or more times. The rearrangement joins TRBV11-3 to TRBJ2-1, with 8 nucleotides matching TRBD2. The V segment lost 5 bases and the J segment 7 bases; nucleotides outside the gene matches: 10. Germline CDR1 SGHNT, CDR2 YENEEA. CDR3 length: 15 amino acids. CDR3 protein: CASSPLGVAGNEQFF. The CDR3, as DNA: TGTGCCAGCAGCCCCCTTGGGGTAGCGGGGAATGAGCAGTTCTTC.

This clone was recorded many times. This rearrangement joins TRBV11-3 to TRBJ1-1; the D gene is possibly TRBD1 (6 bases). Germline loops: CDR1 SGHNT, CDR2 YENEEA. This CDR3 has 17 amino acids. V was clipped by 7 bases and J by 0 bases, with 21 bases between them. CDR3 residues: CASTKRTGTGMNTEAFF. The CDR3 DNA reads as TGTGCCAGCACCAAACGTACAGGGACCGGCATGAACACTGAAGCTTTCTTT.

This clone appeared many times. The CDR3 is CASSPTGRATTGELFF. Here the CDR3 DNA reads TGTGCCAGCAGCCCCACGGGAAGGGCCACCACCGGGGAGCTGTTTTTT. The gene calls are TRBV9 and TRBJ2-2, with D perhaps matching TRBD2 (5 bases). V shed 4 bases and J shed 4 bases, with 17 bases lying between them. The CDR3 consists of 16 residues. Germline CDR1 is SGDLS and CDR2 is YYNGEE.

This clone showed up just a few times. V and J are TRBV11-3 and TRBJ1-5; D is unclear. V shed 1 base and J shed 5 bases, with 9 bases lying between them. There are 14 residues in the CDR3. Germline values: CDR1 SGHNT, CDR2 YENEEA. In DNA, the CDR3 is TGTGCCAGCAGCTTAGTACCGGGGTATCAGCCCCAGCATTTT. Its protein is CASSLVPGYQPQHF. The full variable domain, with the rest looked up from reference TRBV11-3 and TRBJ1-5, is EAGVVQSPRYKIIEKKQPVAFWCNPISGHNTLYWYLQNLGQGPELLIRYENEEAVDDSQLPKDRFSAERLKGVDSTLKIQPAELGDSAVYLCASSLVPGYQPQHFGDGTRLSIL.

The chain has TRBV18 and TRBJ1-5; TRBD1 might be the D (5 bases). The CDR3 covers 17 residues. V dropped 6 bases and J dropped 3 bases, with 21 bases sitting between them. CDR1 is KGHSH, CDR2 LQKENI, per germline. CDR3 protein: CASSPVGTRDYNQPQHF. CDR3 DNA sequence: TGTGCCAGCTCTCCTGTCGGGACCAGAGATTACAATCAGCCCCAGCATTTT.

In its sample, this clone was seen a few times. The CDR3 DNA reads TGTGCCAGCTCACCCCAGGTTCTTCTCTCCTACAATGAGCAGTTCTTC. This encodes CASSPQVLLSYNEQFF. V gene TRBV18 combines with J gene TRBJ2-1; D is ambiguous. Germline assignment: CDR1 KGHSH and CDR2 LQKENI. The CDR3 has 16 amino acids. The V end lost 3 bases, the J end lost 0 bases, and 12 bases lay between the germline ends.

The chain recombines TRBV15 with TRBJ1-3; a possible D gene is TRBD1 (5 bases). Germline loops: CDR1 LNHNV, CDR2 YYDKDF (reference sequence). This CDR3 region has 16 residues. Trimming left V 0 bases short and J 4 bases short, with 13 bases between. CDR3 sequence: CATSRDPPGAGNTIYF. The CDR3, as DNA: TGTGCCACCAGCAGAGATCCCCCCGGGGCCGGAAACACCATATATTTT.

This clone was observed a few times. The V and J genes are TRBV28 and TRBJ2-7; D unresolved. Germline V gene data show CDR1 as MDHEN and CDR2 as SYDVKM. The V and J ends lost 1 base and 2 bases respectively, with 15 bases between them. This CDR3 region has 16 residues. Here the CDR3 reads CASSLYDQTRTYEQYF. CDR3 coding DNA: TGTGCCAGCAGTTTATATGACCAGACGAGGACCTACGAGCAGTACTTC.

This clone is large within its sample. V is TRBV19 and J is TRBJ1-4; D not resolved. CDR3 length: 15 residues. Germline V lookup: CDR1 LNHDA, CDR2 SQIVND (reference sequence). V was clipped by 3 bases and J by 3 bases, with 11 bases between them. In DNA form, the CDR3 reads TGTGCCAGTAGTATCCGGTTAACTTCTAATGAAAAACTGTTTTTT. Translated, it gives CASSIRLTSNEKLFF.

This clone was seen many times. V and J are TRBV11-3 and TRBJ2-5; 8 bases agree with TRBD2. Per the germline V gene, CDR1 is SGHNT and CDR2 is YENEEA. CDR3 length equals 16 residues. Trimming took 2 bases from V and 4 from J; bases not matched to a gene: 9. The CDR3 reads CASSLPPAGARETQYF. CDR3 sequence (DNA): TGTGCCAGCAGCTTACCCCCAGCGGGAGCGAGAGAGACCCAGTACTTC.

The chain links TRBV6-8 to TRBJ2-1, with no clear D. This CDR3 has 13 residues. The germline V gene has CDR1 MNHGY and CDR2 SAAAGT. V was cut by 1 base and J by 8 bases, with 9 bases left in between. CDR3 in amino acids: CASSYWHSDEQFF. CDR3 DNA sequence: TGTGCCAGCAGTTACTGGCATTCGGATGAGCAGTTCTTC.

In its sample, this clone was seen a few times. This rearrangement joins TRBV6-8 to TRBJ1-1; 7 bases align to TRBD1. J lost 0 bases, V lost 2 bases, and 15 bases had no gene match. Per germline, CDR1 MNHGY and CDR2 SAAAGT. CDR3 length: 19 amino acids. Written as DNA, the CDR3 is TGTGCCAGCAGTTACCGTGACAGGGCCCTTTTCTTCATGAACACTGAAGCTTTCTTT. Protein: CASSYRDRALFFMNTEAFF.

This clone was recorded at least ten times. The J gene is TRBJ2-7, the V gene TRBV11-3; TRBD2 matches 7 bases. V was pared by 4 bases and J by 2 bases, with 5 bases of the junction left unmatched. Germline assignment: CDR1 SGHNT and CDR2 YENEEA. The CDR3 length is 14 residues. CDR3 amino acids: CASSSGLGPYEQYF. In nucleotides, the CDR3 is TGTGCCAGCAGCTCCGGACTAGGTCCCTACGAGCAGTACTTC.

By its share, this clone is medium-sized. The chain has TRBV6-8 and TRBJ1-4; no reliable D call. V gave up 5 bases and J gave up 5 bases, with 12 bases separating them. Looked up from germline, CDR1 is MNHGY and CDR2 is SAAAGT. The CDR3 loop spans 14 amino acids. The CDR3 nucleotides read TGTGCCAGCAGTCTACAGACCATCAATGAAAAACTGTTTTTT. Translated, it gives CASSLQTINEKLFF.

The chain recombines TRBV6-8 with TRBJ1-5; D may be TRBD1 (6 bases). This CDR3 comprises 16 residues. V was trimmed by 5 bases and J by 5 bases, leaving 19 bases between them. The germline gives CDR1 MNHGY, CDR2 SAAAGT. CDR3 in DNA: TGTGCCAGCAGTGGGCACAGGGCTTCAGGGTATCAGCCCCAGCATTTT. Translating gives CASSGHRASGYQPQHF.

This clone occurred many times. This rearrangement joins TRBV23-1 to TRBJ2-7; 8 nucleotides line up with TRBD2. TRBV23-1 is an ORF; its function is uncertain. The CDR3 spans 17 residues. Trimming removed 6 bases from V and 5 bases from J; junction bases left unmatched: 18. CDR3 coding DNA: TGCGCCAGCAGCCACTCACGGGGTGGCGGGAGGAACCACGAGCAGTACTTC. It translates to CASSHSRGGGRNHEQYF.

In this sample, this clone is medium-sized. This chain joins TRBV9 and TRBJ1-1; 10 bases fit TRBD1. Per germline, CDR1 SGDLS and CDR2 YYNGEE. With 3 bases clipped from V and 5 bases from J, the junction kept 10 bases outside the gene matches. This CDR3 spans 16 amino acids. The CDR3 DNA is TGTGCCAGCAGCGCAGATGTGACAGGGGGCAGAACTGAAGCTTTCTTT. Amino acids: CASSADVTGGRTEAFF.